Listed below are T cell receptor beta chains from one sample, sequenced in a study of blood T cell repertoires in COVID-19. Profiled with immunoSEQ multiplex PCR; TCRdb holds only in-frame clones, not every one. The sample has 300,000 to 400,000 clones; approximately 86% are singletons. The sequencing sample was made of peripheral blood. The receptors here all came from a woman aged 60-75 years with COVID-19, enrolled during active disease. CDR3s include the opening cysteine and the closing phenylalanine or tryptophan. Each record gives: D gene, clone size, J gene, V gene, CDR3 DNA, CDR3 protein. D genes are given only for firm matches. Only part of the rows carry a size: once, few, many, or a class if the clone is expanded.

TRBD1	-	TRBJ1-3	TRBV19	TGTGCCAGTAGTGCCCGGACAGGCGCAGTACCGTACTCTGGAAACACCATATATTTT	CASSARTGAVPYSGNTIYF
-	-	TRBJ2-7	TRBV6-5	TGTGCCAGCAGTTGGGGCGGCTACGAGCAGTACTTC	CASSWGGYEQYF
TRBD1	-	TRBJ2-5	TRBV5-1	TGCGCCAGCAGCCAGACAGGGAAAGAGACCCAGTACTTC	CASSQTGKETQYF
-	once	TRBJ2-4	TRBV5-4	TGTGCCAGCAGCTTGGCCGAAACGAGCCGCATTCAGTACTTC	CASSLAETSRIQYF
TRBD1	once	TRBJ1-2	TRBV12-5	TGTGCTAGTGCCCCGGGACAGTTCTATGGCTACACCTTC	CASAPGQFYGYTF
-	-	TRBJ1-1	TRBV6-2/TRBV6-3	TGTGCCAGCAGTTACCCCAGCGCAGGGCCAGGTGAAGCTTTCTTT	CASSYPSAGPGEAFF
-	-	TRBJ1-3	TRBV4-2	TGTGCCAGCAGCCAAGATTATCTTTATAGCTCTGGAAACACCATATATTTT	CASSQDYLYSSGNTIYF
-	once	TRBJ1-1	TRBV6-5	TGTGCCAGCAGTTCCTACCACAACACTGAAGCTTTCTTT	CASSSYHNTEAFF
-	-	TRBJ1-5	TRBV6-6	TGTGCCAGCAGTCAGTCACAGGGCGCTCAGCCCCAGCATTTT	CASSQSQGAQPQHF
TRBD2	-	TRBJ2-1	TRBV5-1	TGCGCCAGCAGCGCTAGCCCGGGTAGCGGGGGGACGGGGAATGAGCAGTTCTTC	CASSASPGSGGTGNEQFF
-	once	TRBJ1-2	TRBV30	TGTGCCTGGAGTGGAAGAGGACTTGGCTACACCTTC	CAWSGRGLGYTF
-	-	TRBJ1-2	TRBV7-2	TGTGCCAGCAGCTTAGTGGGGGGTGGCTTCGTACAGTATGGCTACACCTTC	CASSLVGGGFVQYGYTF
TRBD1	-	TRBJ2-1	TRBV4-1	TGCGCCAGCTGGCAGGATGGGACAGGGGCGGTCAATGAGCAGTTCTTC	CASWQDGTGAVNEQFF
TRBD2	-	TRBJ2-3	TRBV5-8	TGTGCCATGCGACTAGCCGGGCCAGATACGCAGTATTTT	CAMRLAGPDTQYF
TRBD2	-	TRBJ2-1	TRBV10-3	TGTGCCATCAGCGGTAGCGGGGGTACCTACAATGAGCAGTTCTTC	CAISGSGGTYNEQFF
TRBD1	-	TRBJ2-7	TRBV10-2	TGCGCCAGCAGTGGGGGACAGGGACCCTACGAGCAGTACTTC	CASSGGQGPYEQYF
TRBD1	-	TRBJ2-5	TRBV6-5	TGTGCCAGCAGTTACTCAGGACAGGGAATAGAGACCCAGTACTTC	CASSYSGQGIETQYF
TRBD1	-	TRBJ1-1	TRBV5-8	TGTGCCAGCAGCGGGGGACAGGTGAGCACTGAAGCTTTCTTT	CASSGGQVSTEAFF
-	many	TRBJ2-1	TRBV21-1	TGTGCCAGCAGCAGTATACAGGTAGTCTCCTACAATGAGCAGTTCTTC	CASSSIQVVSYNEQFF
TRBD2	-	TRBJ2-3	TRBV5-1	TGCGCCAGCAGCTTGGACGGCGGGGGGCGCACAGATACGCAGTATTTT	CASSLDGGGRTDTQYF
TRBD1	-	TRBJ1-1	TRBV18	TGTGCCAGCTCATCTGGACAGGACACTGAAGCTTTCTTT	CASSSGQDTEAFF
-	few	TRBJ1-1	TRBV10-3	TGTGCCATCAGTGATCAAGGGGGTAGAAACCTTGAAGCTTTCTTT	CAISDQGGRNLEAFF
-	-	TRBJ1-4	TRBV5-6	TGTGCCAGCAGCTTTGCAGGGAATGAAAAACTGTTTTTT	CASSFAGNEKLFF
TRBD1	-	TRBJ1-2	TRBV27	TGTGCCAGCAGTCCGACACAGGGGGCGTATGGCTACACCTTC	CASSPTQGAYGYTF
-	-	TRBJ1-2	TRBV6-5	TGTGCCAGCAGTTACTCAGGGGCCCAGACTAACTATGGCTACACCTTC	CASSYSGAQTNYGYTF
TRBD1	many	TRBJ1-2	TRBV7-3	TGTGCCAGCAGCTTAGACGGACAGGGGGCGCTTGGTGGCTACACCTTC	CASSLDGQGALGGYTF
TRBD2	-	TRBJ2-5	TRBV7-8	TGTGCCAGCAGCGACAATAGCGGGGGGGCCGTAAAGACCCAGTACTTC	CASSDNSGGAVKTQYF
-	-	TRBJ2-1	TRBV4-2	TGTGCCAGCAGCCAGCGCGGGTTTGGCAATGAGCAGTTCTTC	CASSQRGFGNEQFF
TRBD1	-	TRBJ1-1	TRBV5-4	TGTGCCAGCAGCTTGGCACAGGGGAGGAACACTGAAGCTTTCTTT	CASSLAQGRNTEAFF
-	-	TRBJ1-5	TRBV19	TGTGCCAGTACCCTAGACGGTTATAGCAATCAGCCCCAGCATTTT	CASTLDGYSNQPQHF
TRBD1	-	TRBJ1-5	TRBV30	TGTGCCTGGAGTGGGACAGGCGGGCAGCCCCAGCATTTT	CAWSGTGGQPQHF
TRBD1	-	TRBJ2-7	TRBV30	TGTGCCTGTCTGACAGGGTCGGGCGAGCAGTACTTC	CACLTGSGEQYF
TRBD1	-	TRBJ1-4	TRBV9	TGTGCCAGCAGCGCTACCGGGACAGGGGGTGGCAAACTGTTTTTT	CASSATGTGGGKLFF
-	-	TRBJ2-5	TRBV7-9	TGTGCCAGCAGCCCTATCTACCAAGAGACCCAGTACTTC	CASSPIYQETQYF
TRBD1	once	TRBJ1-3	TRBV29-1	TGCAGCGCTTCAGACAGGGGCAAAGAACGCACCATATATTTT	CSASDRGKERTIYF
TRBD1	-	TRBJ1-2	TRBV9	TGTGCCAGCAGCGTAGGCGGGACAGGGGGCAAGTATGGCTACACCTTC	CASSVGGTGGKYGYTF
-	-	TRBJ1-1	TRBV28	TGTGCCAGCACCCAACCCAGGGGCGCGAACACTGAAGCTTTCTTT	CASTQPRGANTEAFF
-	-	TRBJ1-1	TRBV5-1	TGCGCCAGCTTTCCCGGACCCCAGGGGATGAACACTGAAGCTTTCTTT	CASFPGPQGMNTEAFF
-	-	TRBJ1-3	TRBV18	TGTGCCAGCTCACCCCAAACAGGCTTCTCTGGAAACACCATATATTTT	CASSPQTGFSGNTIYF
-	-	TRBJ1-1	TRBV4-1	TGCGCCAGCAGCCAAGGAGGGCCGGCCACTGAAGCTTTCTTT	CASSQGGPATEAFF
TRBD1	-	TRBJ1-3	TRBV5-1	TGCGCCAGCAGCGCGTTGGACAGGGAATCTGGAAACACCATATATTTT	CASSALDRESGNTIYF
-	-	TRBJ2-2	TRBV9	TGTGCCAGCACTATGTCCCCAGGGGCCACCACCGGGGAGCTGTTTTTT	CASTMSPGATTGELFF
-	few	TRBJ2-7	TRBV7-9	TGTGCCAGCAGCTCGACCCGGGAATCCTACGAGCAGTACTTC	CASSSTRESYEQYF
-	-	TRBJ1-2	TRBV30	TGTGCCTGGGGCGGCAGGTTCTATGGCTACACCTTC	CAWGGRFYGYTF
-	-	TRBJ2-7	TRBV28	TGTGCCAGCAGTTCCACTCCCGAGGCAACCTACGAGCAGTACTTC	CASSSTPEATYEQYF
-	-	TRBJ2-1	TRBV18	TGTGCCAGCTCACCTATCATTGCCGGGGGCTCCTACAATGAGCAGTTCTTC	CASSPIIAGGSYNEQFF
-	few	TRBJ1-2	TRBV5-1	TGCGCCAGCAGCCCCGAATTGGGGCAGGGAGGTGGCTACACCTTC	CASSPELGQGGGYTF
-	-	TRBJ1-1	TRBV7-6	TGTGCCAGCAGCTTACCATCGAGCACTGAAGCTTTCTTT	CASSLPSSTEAFF
-	-	TRBJ2-3	TRBV3-1/TRBV3-2	TGTGCCAGCAGTGAACGTACTCCTACAGATACGCAGTATTTT	CASSERTPTDTQYF
-	-	TRBJ1-1	TRBV19	TGTGCCAGTAGTAAGAGCGGGTACACTGAAGCTTTCTTT	CASSKSGYTEAFF
-	-	TRBJ1-1	TRBV6-2/TRBV6-3	TGTGCCAGCAGTTACTCTTCCGGGGGGATGAACACTGAAGCTTTCTTT	CASSYSSGGMNTEAFF
-	-	TRBJ2-5	TRBV5-4	TGTGCCAGCAGCTTGTGGGCTGAAGAGACCCAGTACTTC	CASSLWAEETQYF
-	-	TRBJ1-1	TRBV6-2/TRBV6-3	TGTGCCAGCAGTGGAATCGGGGGGGCGGCCACTGAAGCTTTCTTT	CASSGIGGAATEAFF
-	-	TRBJ1-2	TRBV18	TGTGCCAGCTCACCTACCAACGGCGGGATGGGCTACACCTTC	CASSPTNGGMGYTF
-	-	TRBJ1-5	TRBV21-1	TGTGCCAGCAGCGGGGGGACAGGGGGCAATCAGCCCCAGCATTTT	CASSGGTGGNQPQHF
TRBD1	-	TRBJ2-7	TRBV3-1/TRBV3-2	TGTGCCAGCGGCCGGGGACAGGGGGCGTACGAGCAGTACTTC	CASGRGQGAYEQYF
-	-	TRBJ2-2	TRBV7-9	TGTGCCAGCAGCTTGAGAGACAGCTCCACCGGGGAGCTGTTTTTT	CASSLRDSSTGELFF